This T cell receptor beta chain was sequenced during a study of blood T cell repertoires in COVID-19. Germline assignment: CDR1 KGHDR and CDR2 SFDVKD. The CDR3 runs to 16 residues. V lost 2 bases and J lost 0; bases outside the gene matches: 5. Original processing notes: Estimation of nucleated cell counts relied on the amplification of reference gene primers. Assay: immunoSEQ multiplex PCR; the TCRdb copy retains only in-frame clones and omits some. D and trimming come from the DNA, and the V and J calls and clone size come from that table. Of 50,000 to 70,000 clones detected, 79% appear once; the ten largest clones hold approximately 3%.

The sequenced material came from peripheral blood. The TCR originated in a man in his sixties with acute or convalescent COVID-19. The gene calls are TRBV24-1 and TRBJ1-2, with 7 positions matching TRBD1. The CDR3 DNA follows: TGTGCCACCAGTGATTCCGGGACAGTGTCTAACTATGGCTACACCTTC. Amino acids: CATSDSGTVSNYGYTF.